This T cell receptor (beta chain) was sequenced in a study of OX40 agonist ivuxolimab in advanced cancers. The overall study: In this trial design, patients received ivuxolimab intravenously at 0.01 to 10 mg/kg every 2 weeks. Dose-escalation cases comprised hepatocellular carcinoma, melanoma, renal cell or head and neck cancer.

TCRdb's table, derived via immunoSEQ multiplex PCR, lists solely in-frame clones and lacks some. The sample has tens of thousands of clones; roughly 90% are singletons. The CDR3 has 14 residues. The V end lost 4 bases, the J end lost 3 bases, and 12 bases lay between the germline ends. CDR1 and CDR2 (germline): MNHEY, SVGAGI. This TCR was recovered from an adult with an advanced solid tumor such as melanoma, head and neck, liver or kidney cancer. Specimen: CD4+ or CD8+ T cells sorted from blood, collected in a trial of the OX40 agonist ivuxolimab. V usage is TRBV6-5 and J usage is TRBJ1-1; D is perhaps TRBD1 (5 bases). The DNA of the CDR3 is TGTGCCAGCAGTTGCGGGCGCAGGGACACTGAAGCTTTCTTT. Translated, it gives CASSCGRRDTEAFF.